The next 29 T cell receptor beta chains were all read from a single sample in a study of cytomegalovirus exposure and HLA in healthy donors. With 60 Vbeta and 13 Jbeta primers, the PCR was carried out. Data came from immunoSEQ multiplex PCR; TCRdb stores just in-frame clones and leaves some out. The table has nearly 110,000 clones, roughly 82% seen once. Source material: PBMCs. Receptor source: a man aged 50-60 years in good health and CMV-seronegative.

This clone was counted only a few times. The chain links TRBV4-2 to TRBJ1-1; the D is unclear. Trimming stripped 0 bases from V and 11 bases from J, with 16 bases between. This CDR3 contains 14 residues. The germline gives CDR1 LGHNA, CDR2 YNFKEQ. The CDR3 DNA is TGTGCCAGCAGCCAAGATGGATTCGGACTAAGGGCTTTCTTT. This encodes CASSQDGFGLRAFF.

The genes are TRBV5-1 and TRBJ2-1; the match to TRBD2 covers 8 bases. From germline, CDR1 is SGHRS and CDR2 YFSETQ. J lost 3 bases, V lost 4 bases, and 6 bases had no gene match. This CDR3 comprises 15 residues. Here the CDR3 DNA reads TGCGCCAGCAGCAATACTAGCGGAAACTACAATGAGCAGTTCTTC. Its translation: CASSNTSGNYNEQFF. The variable domain in full, completed from reference TRBV5-1 and TRBJ2-1, reads KAGVTQTPRYLIKTRGQQVTLSCSPISGHRSVSWYQQTPGQGLQFLFEYFSETQRNKGNFPGRFSGRQFSNSRSEMNVSTLELGDSALYLCASSNTSGNYNEQFFGPGTRLTVL.

This chain uses TRBV18 with TRBJ1-5, with 8 bases matching TRBD1. The junction had 8 bases not matched to a gene; V was cut back by 3 bases and J by 4 bases. Germline V CDR1 and CDR2: KGHSH, LQKENI. The CDR3 runs 16 residues. The DNA of the CDR3 is TGTGCCAGCTCACCCGGGACAGGCCTTCCTAATCAGCCCCAGCATTTT. This codes for CASSPGTGLPNQPQHF.

The count of this clone is one. The gene calls are TRBV19 and TRBJ2-1, with 13 nucleotides matching TRBD2. V gave up 3 bases and J gave up 10 bases; unmatched junction bases: 18. This CDR3 comprises 19 residues. Germline CDR1 reads LNHDA; CDR2 reads SQIVND (reference sequence). CDR3 loop: CASSIMTSGGPLVLWEQFF. The CDR3 DNA is TGTGCCAGTAGTATTATGACTAGCGGGGGGCCATTGGTTCTCTGGGAGCAGTTCTTC.

This clone was seen once. The chain uses TRBV19 and TRBJ2-1; the D gene is possibly TRBD1 (5 bases). CDR1 LNHDA and CDR2 SQIVND come from the germline V gene (reference sequence). The V end was cut by 8 bases, the J end by 10 bases, with 18 bases between. CDR3 length equals 13 residues. CDR3 residues: CASLTPTGEEQFF. The CDR3 DNA reads as TGTGCCAGTCTGACCCCCACAGGCGAGGAGCAGTTCTTC.

This clone appeared once. V and J are TRBV19 and TRBJ1-5; 9 bases are shared with TRBD1. The junction had 9 bases not matched to a gene; V was cut back by 7 bases and J by 5 bases. The CDR3 totals 15 residues. Germline CDR1 LNHDA, CDR2 SQIVND (reference sequence). DNA of the CDR3: TGTGCCAGTAATAGGCCGGGGACAGGGTATCAGCCCCAGCATTTT. Encoded protein: CASNRPGTGYQPQHF.

This chain connects TRBV6-6 to TRBJ1-2; 7 bases map to TRBD1. With 1 base clipped from V and 3 bases from J, the junction kept 5 bases outside the gene matches. Germline V gene data show CDR1 as MNHNY and CDR2 as SVGAGI (reference sequence). This CDR3 has 15 amino acids. DNA for the CDR3: TGTGCCAGCAGTTACTTCCTAACAGGGGACTATGGCTACACCTTC. Protein sequence: CASSYFLTGDYGYTF.

V and J are TRBV12-5 and TRBJ2-2, with D perhaps matching TRBD2 (7 bases). The CDR3 spans 16 residues. The ends were cut back, 5 bases at V and 6 bases at J, with 19 bases in the middle. From germline, CDR1 is LGHNT and CDR2 FRNRAP. The CDR3 sequence: CASGPRRGGGPGELFF. The CDR3, as DNA: TGTGCTAGTGGTCCACGTAGGGGGGGCGGACCCGGGGAGCTGTTTTTT.

This clone was counted only a few times. The V gene is TRBV5-8, the J gene TRBJ1-1, with D unclear. Trimming took 2 bases from V and 3 from J, leaving 5 bases between them. The CDR3 covers 12 residues. Germline CDR1 is SGHTS and CDR2 is YDEGEE. Here the CDR3 reads CASSLTHTEAFF. CDR3 bases: TGTGCCAGCAGCTTAACTCACACTGAAGCTTTCTTT.

The gene calls are TRBV5-4 and TRBJ1-6, with TRBD1 identical over 7 bases. With V trimmed by 9 bases and J by 7 bases, 13 bases remained unmatched. The CDR3 loop spans 15 amino acids. Germline lookup yields CDR1 SGHNT and CDR2 YYREEE (reference sequence). The CDR3 is CATRQGPEGNSPLHF. The CDR3 nucleotides are TGTGCCACGCGACAGGGTCCCGAAGGAAATTCACCCCTCCACTTT.

This clone has just one count. This chain connects TRBV10-2 to TRBJ2-1; TRBD2 matches at 11 bases. The V gene's germline CDR1 is WSHSY and CDR2 SAAADI. The CDR3 contains 16 residues. V lost 3 bases and J lost 4; bases outside the gene matches: 5. Written as DNA, the CDR3 is TGCGCCAGCAGTGAAAGACTAGCGGGGCTTTACAATGAGCAGTTCTTC. Residues: CASSERLAGLYNEQFF.

The chain uses TRBV19 and TRBJ2-1; 14 nucleotides match TRBD2. Per germline, CDR1 LNHDA and CDR2 SQIVND (reference sequence). The CDR3 sequence is 16 residues long. The junction had 7 bases not matched to a gene; V was cut back by 3 bases and J by 9 bases. The CDR3 nucleotides read TGTGCCAGTAGTATCGGACTAGCGGGGGGTTCGGGTGAGCAGTTCTTC. Protein sequence: CASSIGLAGGSGEQFF.

This sequence joins TRBV29-1 and TRBJ2-2; no reliable D call. Germline CDR1 is SQVTM and CDR2 is ANQGSEA. With 6 bases removed from V and 5 bases from J, the gap between germline ends came to 13 bases. The CDR3 covers 13 residues. The CDR3 region has the DNA TGCAGCGTGGCTCCCAGGTTTACCGGGGAGCTGTTTTTT. It encodes CSVAPRFTGELFF.

The rearrangement links TRBV6-6 to TRBJ1-1; D possibly corresponds to TRBD1 (6 bases). The V end was cut by 6 bases, the J end by 10 bases, with 21 bases between. Germline V gene sequence: CDR1 MNHNY, CDR2 SVGAGI (reference sequence). This CDR3 region has 14 residues. The CDR3 DNA reads TGTGCCAGCAGCTCCTTGACAGGTTCAATGGGAGCTTTCTTT. It codes for CASSSLTGSMGAFF.

The CDR3 protein is CASSSIRRDRYIGNTIYF. In DNA form, the CDR3 reads TGTGCCAGCAGCTCGATACGCCGGGACAGGTATATTGGAAACACCATATATTTT. The chain uses TRBV11-2 and TRBJ1-3; 8 nucleotides match TRBD1. With V trimmed by 4 bases and J by 3 bases, 14 bases remained unmatched. Germline V gene sequence: CDR1 SGHAT, CDR2 FQNNGV. CDR3 size: 18 residues. Supplemented by reference TRBV11-2 and TRBJ1-3, the full variable domain reads EAGVAQSPRYKIIEKRQSVAFWCNPISGHATLYWYQQILGQGPKLLIQFQNNGVVDDSQLPKDRFSAERLKGVDSTLKIQPAKLEDSAVYLCASSSIRRDRYIGNTIYFGEGSWLTVV.

The chain joins TRBV7-2 to TRBJ2-4; TRBD2 is a possible D gene (6 bases). Deletions cut 4 bases from V and 9 bases from J, with 19 bases between. The CDR3 spans 15 residues. In germline, CDR1 is SGHTA, CDR2 FQGNSA. The chain's CDR3 is CASSSVSEGRGIQYF. CDR3 DNA sequence: TGTGCCAGCAGCTCCGTATCGGAGGGTCGGGGCATTCAGTACTTC.

CDR3 DNA sequence: TGTGCCAGCAGTGAGAATGCAGGGGATGGCTACACCTTC. Translating it yields CASSENAGDGYTF. The chain employs TRBV6-1 and TRBJ1-2, with a weak D call TRBD1 (6 bases). CDR3 length: 13 residues. The germline V gene has CDR1 MNHNS and CDR2 SASEGT. V dropped 3 bases and J dropped 6 bases, with 11 bases sitting between them.

A single count supports this clone. The gene calls are TRBV7-3 and TRBJ2-1; D uncertain. The germline V gene has CDR1 SGHTA and CDR2 FQGTGA. The CDR3 has 12 amino acids. Trimming stripped 6 bases from V and 7 bases from J, with 10 bases between. This CDR3 is CASSLDENEQFF. CDR3 DNA: TGTGCCAGCAGTCTAGACGAAAATGAGCAGTTCTTC.

This chain uses TRBV7-2 with TRBJ2-2, with TRBD1 matching over 8 bases. V lost 5 bases, J lost 0 bases, and 5 bases stayed unmatched. CDR3 length equals 16 residues. Germline CDR1 reads SGHTA; CDR2 reads FQGNSA. CDR3 bases: TGTGCCAGCAGCCTCATACAGGGGGCGAACACCGGGGAGCTGTTTTTT. Translating it yields CASSLIQGANTGELFF.

The rearrangement uses TRBV19 and TRBJ2-3; TRBD2 aligns across 8 bases. Germline-derived CDR1 and CDR2 are LNHDA and SQIVND (reference sequence). The CDR3 has 14 residues. J lost 0 bases, V lost 11 bases, and 7 bases had no gene match. The CDR3, as DNA: TGTGCCTCTTCGGGGGGGGCAAGCACAGATACGCAGTATTTT. Its protein is CASSGGASTDTQYF.

V is TRBV4-1 and J is TRBJ1-2; 10 nucleotides line up with TRBD1. Germline lookup yields CDR1 MGHRA and CDR2 YSYEKL. V shed 2 bases and J 5 bases; nucleotides not matched to a gene: 8. The CDR3 length is 16 residues. The CDR3 loop is CASSQSIGTGVYGYTF. The DNA for the CDR3 is TGCGCCAGCAGCCAATCGATCGGGACAGGGGTGTATGGCTACACCTTC.

The chain links TRBV18 to TRBJ1-1; TRBD1 matches 8 bases. This CDR3 region has 15 residues. Germline values: CDR1 KGHSH, CDR2 LQKENI. The V and J ends lost 5 bases and 5 bases, in that order; junction bases with no gene match: 10. CDR3 protein: CASSVQTGGETEAFF. In DNA, the CDR3 is TGTGCCAGCTCAGTTCAAACAGGGGGAGAGACTGAAGCTTTCTTT. Based on the CDR3 plus reference TRBV18 and TRBJ1-1, the full variable domain is NAGVMQNPRHLVRRRGQEARLRCSPMKGHSHVYWYRQLPEEGLKFMVYLQKENIIDESGMPKERFSAEFPKEGPSILRIQQVVRGDSAAYFCASSVQTGGETEAFFGQGTRLTVV.

This clone turned up a few times. The chain is built from TRBV10-2 and TRBJ1-2; D perhaps matches TRBD1 (6 bases). The CDR3 sequence is 13 residues long. CDR1 and CDR2 from the germline V gene are WSHSY and SAAADI. V lost 6 bases and J 8 bases, leaving 16 bases between the germline ends. In DNA form, the CDR3 reads TGCGCCAGCAGCGGGGGGCCCCAGGCGGGCTACACCTTC. It translates to CASSGGPQAGYTF.

The J gene is TRBJ2-7, the V gene TRBV6-5; 7 bases fit TRBD1. The CDR3 runs 14 residues. The J segment lost 2 bases and the V segment lost 4 bases, leaving 5 bases of the junction unmatched. The germline gives CDR1 MNHEY, CDR2 SVGAGI. The CDR3 coding sequence is TGTGCCAGCAGTTCCTTGACAGGGACCTACGAGCAGTACGTC. Translating gives CASSSLTGTYEQYV.

The CDR3 is CASSPFERGRRSQPQHF. CDR3 sequence (DNA): TGTGCCAGCAGCCCCTTCGAGAGGGGGAGAAGGTCTCAGCCCCAGCATTTT. The rearrangement joins TRBV28 to TRBJ1-5, with D possibly matching TRBD1 (6 bases). This CDR3 spans 17 amino acids. CDR1 MDHEN and CDR2 SYDVKM come from the germline V gene. Trimming removed 6 bases from V and 6 bases from J, with 24 bases in between.

The chain is built from TRBV7-9 and TRBJ2-2, with TRBD1 matching 12 bases. CDR1 and CDR2 from the germline V gene are SEHNR and FQNEAQ (reference sequence). With V trimmed by 6 bases and J by 6 bases, 8 bases remained unmatched. The CDR3 extends over 16 amino acids. The DNA for the CDR3 is TGTGCCAGCAGACGGGGGGGACAGGGGGCGTCCGGGGAGCTGTTTTTT. Residues: CASRRGGQGASGELFF.

The rearrangement uses TRBV21-1 and TRBJ2-1; TRBD2, the table's D call, was not compared with the DNA. TRBV21-1 is a known pseudogene. The CDR3 loop spans 17 amino acids. Here the CDR3 reads CASSKVPDSSSYNEQFF. The DNA of the CDR3 is TGTGCCAGCAGCAAAGTCCCTGACTCCAGCTCCTACAATGAGCAGTTCTTC.

The genes are TRBV29-1 and TRBJ2-1; TRBD1 might be the D (5 bases). The CDR3 covers 13 residues. Trimming removed 1 base at V and 5 bases at J, with 9 bases between. Looked up from germline, CDR1 is SQVTM and CDR2 is ANQGSEA. The CDR3 loop is CSVEGTINNEQFF. CDR3 sequence (DNA): TGCAGCGTTGAAGGGACAATAAACAATGAGCAGTTCTTC.

The chain joins TRBV5-1 to TRBJ2-2; TRBD1 is a possible D gene (5 bases). CDR1 and CDR2 (germline): SGHRS, YFSETQ. The CDR3 loop spans 16 amino acids. With 0 bases removed from V and 2 bases from J, the gap between germline ends came to 11 bases. CDR3 sequence: CASSLGSQGNTGELFF. CDR3 sequence (DNA): TGCGCCAGCAGCTTGGGTTCTCAGGGTAACACCGGGGAGCTGTTTTTT. Together with reference TRBV5-1 and TRBJ2-2, the CDR3 gives the full variable domain: KAGVTQTPRYLIKTRGQQVTLSCSPISGHRSVSWYQQTPGQGLQFLFEYFSETQRNKGNFPGRFSGRQFSNSRSEMNVSTLELGDSALYLCASSLGSQGNTGELFFGEGSRLTVL.